This TCR beta chain originates from a study of T-cell memory formation after mild COVID-19. This clonotype has more than one count but fewer than ten. The antigen is not known. Study outcomes and limitations: A subset of responding clones appeared in pre-infection memory, suggesting cross-reactive memory joined. Among CD4+ contracting clones, most were CM and EM, and CD8+ ones EMRA.

The CDR3 is 17 residues long. With 3 bases clipped from V and 7 bases from J, the junction kept 12 bases outside the gene matches. Germline V gene lookup returns CDR1 ENHRY and CDR2 SYGVKD. TCRdb recomputed calls from the 5' RACE reads with MiXCR, one row per CDR3 protein. The table shows a few hundred thousand distinct CDR3 sequences, with around 28% occurring only once. What was sequenced was PBMCs or a T cell subset sorted from them (not recorded which). The chain carries TRBV10-3 and TRBJ1-6; 7 positions match TRBD1. The clonotype was recovered from an adult woman who had mild COVID-19 (a few samples of this study predate the infection). Cell type and time point are not known. CDR3 coding DNA: TGTGCCATCAGTGACCGACCGGGGACAGTGGGGAATTCACCCCTCCACTTT. Protein product: CAISDRPGTVGNSPLHF.